The 17 T cell receptor beta chains in this list originate from one sample, sequenced in a study of cytomegalovirus exposure and HLA in healthy donors. A multiplex PCR was run with 60 Vbeta primers and 13 Jbeta primers. The data were produced by immunoSEQ multiplex PCR, yet TCRdb's version contains in-frame clones alone and is incomplete. The table lists 100,000 to 150,000 clones, approximately 80% of them singletons, with more than 8% in the top ten. The sequenced sample consisted of PBMCs. These receptors originate from a young man in good health and CMV-seropositive.

The rearrangement links TRBV5-1 to TRBJ2-1; 9 positions match TRBD2. V shed 3 bases, J shed 9 bases, and the junction held 10 bases outside the gene matches. The CDR3 length is 15 residues. CDR1 and CDR2 from the germline V gene are SGHRS and YFSETQ. The CDR3 DNA reads TGCGCCAGCAGCTCCCTCCTAGCGGGGACGGGTGAGCAGTTCTTC. This codes for CASSSLLAGTGEQFF.

This clone appeared a few times. The CDR3 reads CASSATWGGHTGELFF. The CDR3 nucleotides read TGTGCCAGCAGTGCGACCTGGGGGGGTCACACCGGGGAGCTGTTTTTT. The V and J genes are TRBV9 and TRBJ2-2; 7 bases match TRBD2. CDR3 length equals 16 residues. Germline-derived CDR1 and CDR2 are SGDLS and YYNGEE. The V gene end was trimmed by 5 bases and the J gene end by 3 bases; junction bases not matched to a gene: 10.

The chain is built from TRBV27 and TRBJ2-1; 11 bases map to TRBD1. The V gene's germline CDR1 is MNHEY and CDR2 SMNVEV (reference sequence). The CDR3 is made up of 20 amino acids. V was pared by 6 bases and J by 1 base, with 17 bases of the junction left unmatched. The CDR3 loop reads CASRSYMDRGLSGSYNEQFF. CDR3 nucleotides: TGTGCCAGCAGATCCTACATGGACAGGGGGCTAAGTGGGTCCTACAATGAGCAGTTCTTC.

A few counts support this clone. V is TRBV5-8 and J is TRBJ2-3; TRBD1 aligns across 9 bases. The trim removed 5 bases at V and 7 bases at J, leaving 11 bases unmatched. The germline CDR1 and CDR2 sequences are SGHTS and YDEGEE. CDR3 size: 15 residues. The CDR3 loop is CASSSGTGFLNTQYF. The CDR3 DNA follows: TGTGCCAGCAGTTCCGGGACAGGGTTTTTGAATACGCAGTATTTT. Complete variable domain (other parts from reference TRBV5-8 and TRBJ2-3): EAGVTQSPTHLIKTRGQQATLRCSPISGHTSVYWYQQALGLGLQFLLWYDEGEERNRGNFPPRFSGRQFPNYSSELNVNALELEDSALYLCASSSGTGFLNTQYFGPGTRLTVL.

This chain uses TRBV4-2 with TRBJ2-3; D remains ambiguous. V was cut by 0 bases and J by 1 base, with 11 bases left in between. The CDR3 is 16 residues long. Germline CDR1 reads LGHNA; CDR2 reads YNFKEQ. The CDR3 DNA sequence: TGTGCCAGCAGCCAAGACAGTGTGACACGCACAGATACGCAGTATTTT. It translates to CASSQDSVTRTDTQYF.

This clone was detected only once. V usage is TRBV27 and J usage is TRBJ1-2, with 9 bases identical to TRBD1. There are 16 residues in the CDR3. The V gene end was trimmed by 3 bases and the J gene end by 3 bases; junction bases not matched to a gene: 8. Germline CDR1 reads MNHEY; CDR2 reads SMNVEV (reference sequence). CDR3 bases: TGTGCCAGCAGTTTTTCGGGACAGGGCCTTGACTATGGCTACACCTTC. Residues: CASSFSGQGLDYGYTF.

This clone has more than one count but fewer than ten. The chain recombines TRBV29-1 with TRBJ1-2, with D unclear. Germline values: CDR1 SQVTM, CDR2 ANQGSEA. This CDR3 is 13 amino acids long. Trimming removed 5 bases at V and 1 base at J, with 11 bases between. CDR3 DNA sequence: TGCAGCGTTCCACTTGGACTTAACTATGGCTACACCTTC. Translated, it gives CSVPLGLNYGYTF.

The chain carries TRBV7-8 and TRBJ2-7; 7 bases match TRBD1. Trimming at V came to 5 bases and at J to 6 bases, leaving 10 bases not matched to a gene. Germline V lookup: CDR1 SGHVS, CDR2 FQNEAQ. This CDR3 comprises 14 residues. Here the CDR3 DNA reads TGTGCCAGCAGCCCAACGGTACCAGGGGGCGAGCAGTACTTC. Its protein is CASSPTVPGGEQYF.

The chain links TRBV27 to TRBJ1-2, with unresolved D. The CDR3 extends over 16 amino acids. V was pared by 0 bases and J by 6 bases, with 17 bases between. CDR1 is MNHEY and CDR2 is SMNVEV in the germline V gene (reference sequence). The CDR3 DNA reads TGTGCCAGCAGTTTATCCCTCACCACCCCGGGAGATGGCTACACCTTC. This translates into CASSLSLTTPGDGYTF.

This chain uses TRBV6-1 with TRBJ2-1; D is ambiguous. This CDR3 spans 15 amino acids. The V gene lost 1 base and the J gene lost 0 bases, with 7 bases spanning the gap. The germline V gene has CDR1 MNHNS and CDR2 SASEGT. This CDR3 reads CASSEVGASYNEQFF. CDR3 in DNA: TGTGCCAGCAGTGAAGTGGGCGCCTCCTACAATGAGCAGTTCTTC.

The chain has TRBV18 and TRBJ2-7, with 9 bases that match TRBD1. CDR1 is KGHSH and CDR2 is LQKENI in the germline V gene. V was pared by 6 bases and J by 3 bases, with 6 bases of the junction left unmatched. This CDR3 has 14 amino acids. The CDR3 DNA is TGTGCCAGCTCCGCTTCGACAGGGGGCTACGAGCAGTACTTC. Protein sequence: CASSASTGGYEQYF.

The chain combines TRBV2 with TRBJ2-5; 9 bases are shared with TRBD2. Germline loops: CDR1 SNHLY, CDR2 FYNNEI. The V and J ends lost 6 bases and 2 bases, in that order; junction bases with no gene match: 4. The CDR3 covers 14 residues. The CDR3 sequence: CASRRLAGQETQYF. CDR3 bases: TGTGCCAGCAGGAGGCTAGCGGGACAAGAGACCCAGTACTTC. Full variable domain (rest looked up from reference TRBV2 and TRBJ2-5): EPEVTQTPSHQVTQMGQEVILRCVPISNHLYFYWYRQILGQKVEFLVSFYNNEISEKSEIFDDQFSVERPDGSNFTLKIRSTKLEDSAMYFCASRRLAGQETQYFGPGTRLLVL.

Notes on this clone: The germline gene is not matched at one end of the junction; a read error may be the cause. The chain has TRBV7-8 and TRBJ2-7; tentative D call: TRBD1 (5 bases). The germline CDR1 and CDR2 sequences are SGHVS and FQNEAQ. This CDR3 region has 11 residues. CDR3 nucleotides: TGTGCCAGCAGCTTAGACAGACAGCCTGTGTTC. It is translated as CASSLDRQPVF.

This clone was counted a single time. The rearrangement links TRBV9 to TRBJ1-3; D call uncertain. The CDR3 has 15 residues. The germline V and J ends were trimmed by 4 bases and 0 bases, with 11 bases remaining between them. Germline-derived CDR1 and CDR2 are SGDLS and YYNGEE. CDR3 loop: CASSTSGVSGNTIYF. CDR3 DNA sequence: TGTGCCAGCAGCACTTCTGGAGTCTCTGGAAACACCATATATTTT.

The genes are TRBV18 and TRBJ1-1; D is perhaps TRBD1 (6 bases). Germline loops: CDR1 KGHSH, CDR2 LQKENI. Trimming took 4 bases from V and 0 from J, leaving 24 bases between them. The CDR3 extends over 19 amino acids. CDR3 coding DNA: TGTGCCAGCTCACTCAGTTTGGGACACCGAGGGGACATGAACACTGAAGCTTTCTTT. Amino acid sequence: CASSLSLGHRGDMNTEAFF.

J is TRBJ1-1 and V is TRBV19; tentative D call: TRBD1 (5 bases). CDR1 is LNHDA and CDR2 is SQIVND in the germline V gene (reference sequence). With 4 bases removed from V and 4 bases from J, the gap between germline ends came to 13 bases. The CDR3 is 14 residues long. The CDR3 sequence: CASSTQTGGTEAFF. For the CDR3, the DNA is TGTGCCAGTAGTACCCAGACGGGGGGCACTGAAGCTTTCTTT.

The CDR3 spells CASSLGPTGGEKLFF. As DNA, the CDR3 is TGTGCCAGCAGCTTGGGTCCGACAGGGGGAGAAAAACTGTTTTTT. The chain is built from TRBV5-5 and TRBJ1-4, with 9 bases that match TRBD1. The trim removed 0 bases at V and 8 bases at J, leaving 5 bases unmatched. From germline, CDR1 is SGHKS and CDR2 YYEKEE (reference sequence). The length of the CDR3 is 15 residues.